Listed below are T cell receptor beta chains from one sample, sequenced in a study of blood T cells in healthy people across ages. TCRdb redid the calling of the 5' RACE reads with MiXCR, one entry per CDR3 protein. The sample includes under 1 million distinct CDR3 sequences, under 55% of them seen just once. Sequencing input: blood. The receptors here all came from a man aged 55 to 69 in good health. The CDR3 runs from the conserved cysteine through the conserved F or W. The order of the fields is clone size, D gene, V gene, J gene, CDR3 protein, CDR3 DNA. The D gene is left open where the match is weak. Clone size is given for some rows only: seen once, a few or many times, or a class if the clone is expanded.

clone_size: NA; d_call: TRBD1; v_call: TRBV4-3; j_call: TRBJ2-3; cdr3_aa: CASSQDRTGATFNTQYF; cdr3_nt: TGCGCCAGCAGCCAAGATCGGACAGGGGCAACCTTTAATACGCAGTATTTT
clone_size: once; d_call: TRBD1; v_call: TRBV2; j_call: TRBJ2-7; cdr3_aa: CASSEKTGGYEQYF; cdr3_nt: TGTGCCAGCAGTGAAAAGACAGGGGGGTACGAGCAGTACTTC
clone_size: NA; d_call: TRBD1; v_call: TRBV20-1; j_call: TRBJ2-7; cdr3_aa: CSASRTGGSSSYEQYF; cdr3_nt: TGCAGTGCTAGTCGGACAGGGGGCTCAAGCTCCTACGAGCAGTACTTC
clone_size: NA; d_call: TRBD1; v_call: TRBV7-2; j_call: TRBJ2-5; cdr3_aa: CASSLARGHETQYF; cdr3_nt: TGTGCCAGCAGCTTAGCCAGGGGGCATGAGACCCAGTACTTC
clone_size: few; d_call: TRBD2; v_call: TRBV6-5; j_call: TRBJ2-3; cdr3_aa: CASSLRGAIDTQYF; cdr3_nt: TGTGCCAGCAGTTTGCGGGGGGCTATAGATACGCAGTATTTT
clone_size: NA; d_call: NA; v_call: TRBV20-1; j_call: TRBJ2-6; cdr3_aa: CSARDRLRDRSDVLTF; cdr3_nt: TGCAGTGCTAGAGATCGTTTAAGAGACAGAAGTGACGTCCTGACTTTC
clone_size: NA; d_call: NA; v_call: TRBV28; j_call: TRBJ2-1; cdr3_aa: CASSLPNYEQFF; cdr3_nt: TGTGCCAGCAGCCTACCCAACTATGAGCAGTTCTTC
clone_size: NA; d_call: NA; v_call: TRBV18; j_call: TRBJ2-2; cdr3_aa: CASSPPGSATNTGELFF; cdr3_nt: TGTGCCAGCTCACCACCGGGGTCAGCCACGAACACCGGGGAGCTGTTTTTT
clone_size: NA; d_call: NA; v_call: TRBV4-1; j_call: TRBJ1-5; cdr3_aa: CASSQVGPDNQLQHF; cdr3_nt: TGCGCCAGCAGCCAAGTAGGGCCAGATAATCAGCTCCAGCATTTT
clone_size: NA; d_call: NA; v_call: TRBV7-8; j_call: TRBJ2-3; cdr3_aa: CASSFSETGASTDTQYF; cdr3_nt: TGTGCCAGCAGCTTCAGCGAGACAGGAGCTAGCACAGATACGCAGTATTTT
clone_size: few; d_call: NA; v_call: TRBV14; j_call: TRBJ2-7; cdr3_aa: CASGRVAYEQYF; cdr3_nt: TGTGCCAGCGGACGGGTTGCCTACGAGCAGTACTTC
clone_size: NA; d_call: NA; v_call: TRBV7-3; j_call: TRBJ1-4; cdr3_aa: CASSLGAGEKLFF; cdr3_nt: TGTGCCAGCAGCTTAGGGGCGGGGGAAAAACTGTTTTTT
clone_size: NA; d_call: NA; v_call: TRBV19; j_call: TRBJ2-1; cdr3_aa: CATVGGGANSYNEQFF; cdr3_nt: TGTGCCACCGTAGGGGGGGGGGCCAACTCATACAATGAGCAGTTCTTC
clone_size: NA; d_call: TRBD2; v_call: TRBV7-9; j_call: TRBJ2-1; cdr3_aa: CASSSGRGGLNEQFF; cdr3_nt: TGTGCCAGCAGCTCCGGGCGGGGGGGCCTGAATGAGCAGTTCTTC
clone_size: few; d_call: TRBD1; v_call: TRBV10-3; j_call: TRBJ2-7; cdr3_aa: CAISELGQGTYEQYF; cdr3_nt: TGTGCCATCAGTGAGTTAGGACAGGGAACCTACGAGCAGTACTTC
clone_size: NA; d_call: NA; v_call: TRBV29-1; j_call: TRBJ1-2; cdr3_aa: CSVEVGGGGYTF; cdr3_nt: TGCAGCGTGGAGGTCGGAGGCGGAGGCTACACCTTC
clone_size: NA; d_call: NA; v_call: TRBV14; j_call: TRBJ2-3; cdr3_aa: CASSPAGANTQYF; cdr3_nt: TGTGCCAGCAGCCCAGCAGGGGCAAATACGCAGTATTTT
clone_size: NA; d_call: TRBD2; v_call: TRBV5-5; j_call: TRBJ2-4; cdr3_aa: CASSFLWGGEQYF; cdr3_nt: TGTGCCAGCAGCTTTTTATGGGGGGGAGAGCAGTACTTC
clone_size: NA; d_call: NA; v_call: TRBV5-5; j_call: TRBJ2-1; cdr3_aa: CASSRLGSGEQFF; cdr3_nt: TGTGCCAGCAGCCGGTTGGGTTCGGGGGAGCAGTTCTTC
clone_size: NA; d_call: NA; v_call: TRBV12-5; j_call: TRBJ2-3; cdr3_aa: CATTGDFTGTDTQYF; cdr3_nt: TGTGCTACCACGGGGGATTTTACCGGGACAGATACGCAGTATTTT
clone_size: few; d_call: NA; v_call: TRBV12-3/TRBV12-4; j_call: TRBJ2-1; cdr3_aa: CASRNQGFQYNEQFF; cdr3_nt: TGTGCCAGCAGGAACCAGGGGTTTCAATACAATGAGCAGTTCTTC
clone_size: few; d_call: TRBD1; v_call: TRBV7-9; j_call: TRBJ1-2; cdr3_aa: CASGGQANYGYTF; cdr3_nt: TGTGCCAGCGGGGGACAGGCTAACTATGGCTACACCTTC
clone_size: NA; d_call: NA; v_call: TRBV28; j_call: TRBJ2-3; cdr3_aa: CASEGYSTDTQYF; cdr3_nt: TGTGCCAGCGAGGGGTATAGCACAGATACGCAGTATTTT
clone_size: NA; d_call: TRBD2; v_call: TRBV29-1; j_call: TRBJ2-3; cdr3_aa: CSVERPGGNTQYF; cdr3_nt: TGCAGCGTTGAACGCCCCGGGGGGAATACGCAGTATTTT
clone_size: few; d_call: TRBD1; v_call: TRBV20-1; j_call: TRBJ1-5; cdr3_aa: CSAREDRGHSNQPQHF; cdr3_nt: TGCAGTGCTAGAGAGGACAGGGGGCATAGCAATCAGCCCCAGCATTTT
clone_size: NA; d_call: TRBD2; v_call: TRBV24-1; j_call: TRBJ2-1; cdr3_aa: CATSESTSGGKVWRKTNEQFF; cdr3_nt: TGTGCCACCAGTGAGTCGACTAGCGGGGGGAAAGTTTGGAGGAAGACCAATGAGCAGTTCTTC
clone_size: NA; d_call: NA; v_call: TRBV28; j_call: TRBJ1-5; cdr3_aa: CASSLTDFSGTLSYQPQHF; cdr3_nt: TGTGCCAGCAGTTTAACCGACTTTTCCGGGACACTCTCATATCAGCCCCAGCATTTT
clone_size: NA; d_call: NA; v_call: TRBV7-9; j_call: TRBJ2-1; cdr3_aa: CASSFSFNEQFF; cdr3_nt: TGTGCCAGCAGCTTCAGCTTCAATGAGCAGTTCTTC